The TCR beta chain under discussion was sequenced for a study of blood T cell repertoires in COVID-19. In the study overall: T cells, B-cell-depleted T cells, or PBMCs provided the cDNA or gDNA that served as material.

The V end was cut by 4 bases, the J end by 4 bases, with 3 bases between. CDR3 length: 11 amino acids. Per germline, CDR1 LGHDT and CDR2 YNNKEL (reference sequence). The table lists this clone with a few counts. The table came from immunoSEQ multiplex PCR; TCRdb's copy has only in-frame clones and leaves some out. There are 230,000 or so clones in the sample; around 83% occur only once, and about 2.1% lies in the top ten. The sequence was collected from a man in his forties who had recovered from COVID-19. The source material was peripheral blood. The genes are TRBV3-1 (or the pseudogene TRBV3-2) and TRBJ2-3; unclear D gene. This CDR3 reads CASSPPDTQYF. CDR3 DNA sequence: TGTGCCAGCAGCCCTCCAGATACGCAGTATTTT.